These 17 T cell receptor beta chains share one sample of origin, sequenced in a study of cytomegalovirus exposure and HLA in healthy donors. Use of 60 Vbeta and 13 Jbeta primers characterized the PCR. Sequencing used immunoSEQ multiplex PCR; TCRdb keeps in-frame clones, though not all of them. Seen here are 100,000 to 150,000 clones, 60% to 75% observed once, and the top ten hold approximately 6.4%. Sequencing input: PBMCs. The source of these receptors is a woman between 50 and 59 years old in good health and CMV-seropositive.

The V and J genes are TRBV5-6 and TRBJ2-2; 9 nucleotides agree with TRBD2. The trim removed 4 bases at V and 1 base at J, leaving 5 bases unmatched. The CDR3 is 16 residues long. Germline CDR1 reads SGHDT; CDR2 reads YYEEEE. CDR3 protein: CASSRRLAVNTGELFF. The CDR3 DNA reads as TGTGCCAGCAGCCGCAGACTAGCGGTGAACACCGGGGAGCTGTTTTTT.

Only one count was recorded for this clone. The chain couples TRBV5-1 to TRBJ1-5; 9 nucleotides align to TRBD1. The CDR3 consists of 17 residues. CDR1 SGHRS and CDR2 YFSETQ come from the germline V gene. V lost 5 bases to trimming and J lost 0 bases; unmatched junction nucleotides: 9. The CDR3 protein is CASSPGTGRNSNQPQHF. The CDR3 DNA is TGCGCCAGCAGTCCCGGGACAGGGCGTAATAGCAATCAGCCCCAGCATTTT.

This chain uses TRBV2 with TRBJ2-1, with a possible D match to TRBD1 (7 bases). V was shortened by 5 bases and J by 7 bases, with 12 bases between the two germline ends. From germline, CDR1 is SNHLY and CDR2 FYNNEI. CDR3 length: 13 residues. CDR3 loop: CASSSGGTNEQFF. As DNA, the CDR3 is TGTGCCAGCAGTTCAGGGGGGACGAATGAGCAGTTCTTC.

The V call is TRBV4-2, the J call TRBJ1-1; TRBD1 might be the D (6 bases). The V and J ends lost 0 bases and 1 base respectively, with 18 bases between them. CDR1 and CDR2 (germline): LGHNA, YNFKEQ. This CDR3 region has 18 residues. The DNA for the CDR3 is TGTGCCAGCAGCCAAGATCGGAACAGGGCCGTTAAGAACACTGAAGCTTTCTTT. Protein: CASSQDRNRAVKNTEAFF.

As to this clone: This specimen includes other DNA sequences encoding the same CDR3. The chain couples TRBV7-2 to TRBJ2-3; D gene uncertain. This CDR3 is 11 amino acids long. Germline-derived CDR1 and CDR2 are SGHTA and FQGNSA. Trimming removed 3 bases from V and 6 bases from J, with 4 bases in between. The CDR3 bases are TGTGCCAGCAGCTTGTCTGATACGCAGTATTTT. Protein sequence: CASSLSDTQYF.

The chain is built from TRBV18 and TRBJ2-7; 7 positions match TRBD1. The CDR3 runs 17 residues. CDR1 is KGHSH and CDR2 is LQKENI in the germline V gene. V was clipped by 6 bases and J by 3 bases; unmatched bases: 17. DNA of the CDR3: TGTGCCAGCTCGCGATTTAACCGGCCGGACAGGCGCTACGAGCAGTACTTC. Translating it yields CASSRFNRPDRRYEQYF.

This chain links TRBV7-9 with TRBJ1-5, with D unclear. Germline-derived CDR1 and CDR2 are SEHNR and FQNEAQ (reference sequence). This CDR3 is 15 amino acids long. Trimming removed 10 bases at V and 1 base at J, with 17 bases between. The CDR3 here is CATGVLESSNQPQHF. CDR3 coding DNA: TGTGCCACTGGAGTGTTGGAATCCAGCAATCAGCCCCAGCATTTT.

The genes are TRBV7-2 and TRBJ2-1; 9 bases are shared with TRBD2. The CDR3 loop spans 14 amino acids. The ends lost 4 bases at V and 5 bases at J; junction bases unmatched: 3. CDR1 is SGHTA and CDR2 is FQGNSA in the germline V gene. The CDR3 spells CASSSLAGDNEQFF. In DNA, the CDR3 is TGTGCCAGCAGCTCCTTAGCGGGGGACAATGAGCAGTTCTTC.

The chain employs TRBV18 and TRBJ2-1; 8 bases match TRBD2. This CDR3 region has 15 residues. Germline V gene sequence: CDR1 KGHSH, CDR2 LQKENI. V lost 3 bases and J lost 7; bases outside the gene matches: 8. The CDR3 reads CASSPFSGGGNEQFF. CDR3 sequence (DNA): TGTGCCAGCTCACCGTTCTCGGGAGGGGGGAATGAGCAGTTCTTC.

This clone was seen a few times. V gene TRBV7-2 combines with J gene TRBJ1-2, with no clear D. The ends were cut back, 1 base at V and 3 bases at J, with 9 bases in the middle. Germline V gives CDR1 SGHTA, CDR2 FQGNSA. This CDR3 is 14 amino acids long. This CDR3 is CASSLVPQDYGYTF. The CDR3, as DNA: TGTGCCAGCAGCTTAGTACCGCAGGACTATGGCTACACCTTC.

This sequence joins TRBV7-2 and TRBJ1-1; 9 bases fit TRBD1. Trimming cost V 5 bases and J 10 bases; bases outside gene matches: 8. From germline, CDR1 is SGHTA and CDR2 FQGNSA. This CDR3 has 13 residues. CDR3 loop: CASSPGQGVGAFF. The CDR3 DNA reads TGTGCCAGCAGCCCGGGACAGGGTGTGGGAGCTTTCTTT.

V usage is TRBV2 and J usage is TRBJ2-3, with D perhaps matching TRBD1 (5 bases). CDR1 is SNHLY, CDR2 FYNNEI, per germline. This CDR3 has 14 amino acids. The germline V and J ends were trimmed by 5 bases and 2 bases, with 11 bases remaining between them. CDR3 sequence reads: CASSITQDTDTQYF. CDR3 coding DNA: TGTGCCAGCAGTATAACACAGGACACAGATACGCAGTATTTT.

This clone appeared a few times. The chain joins TRBV6-5 to TRBJ2-1, with D maybe TRBD1 (6 bases). With 5 bases removed from V and 4 bases from J, the gap between germline ends came to 9 bases. The CDR3 is 13 residues long. Germline V CDR1 and CDR2: MNHEY, SVGAGI. CDR3 loop: CASSEQGYNEQFF. The DNA of the CDR3 is TGTGCCAGCAGTGAGCAGGGGTACAATGAGCAGTTCTTC.

This chain joins TRBV28 and TRBJ2-6; TRBD2 is a possible D gene (6 bases). The CDR3 extends over 14 amino acids. Germline-derived CDR1 and CDR2 are MDHEN and SYDVKM. V was trimmed by 10 bases and J by 2 bases, leaving 12 bases between them. In DNA, the CDR3 is TGTGCCATCTCGGGGGTTACTGGGGCCAACGTCCTGACTTTC. This codes for CAISGVTGANVLTF.

The chain combines TRBV11-1 with TRBJ2-5; 13 bases map to TRBD2. The CDR3 has 16 amino acids. V shed 4 bases and J 1 base; nucleotides not matched to a gene: 3. Germline loops: CDR1 SGHAT, CDR2 FQDESV (reference sequence). The CDR3 reads CASSSRLAGGQETQYF. DNA of the CDR3: TGTGCCAGCAGCTCCCGACTAGCGGGGGGCCAAGAGACCCAGTACTTC.

The chain joins TRBV5-1 to TRBJ2-3; TRBD2 matches at 10 bases. V trimming: 1 base; J trimming: 1 base; junction bases outside the gene matches: 3. Germline V gives CDR1 SGHRS, CDR2 YFSETQ. The CDR3 is 16 residues long. CDR3 loop: CASSLRSGGGTDTQYF. The CDR3 bases are TGCGCCAGCAGCTTGCGAAGCGGGGGGGGCACAGATACGCAGTATTTT.

The V and J genes are TRBV9 and TRBJ2-5, with D possibly TRBD1 on 5 matching bases. The CDR3 covers 14 residues. The germline V gene encodes CDR1 SGDLS and CDR2 YYNGEE. Trimming pared 2 bases from V and 2 bases from J, leaving 10 bases between. The DNA for the CDR3 is TGTGCCAGCAGCGTTGGACCAGGGCAAGAGACCCAGTACTTC. Translation gives CASSVGPGQETQYF.